This TCR beta chain was retrieved from a study of blood T cells in healthy people across ages. Remarks on this clonotype: No antigen is known for it.

Per germline, CDR1 LNHNV and CDR2 YYDKDF (reference sequence). The CDR3 length is 15 residues. The V end lost 0 bases, the J end lost 11 bases, and 19 bases lay between the germline ends. The use of a sample-barcoded 5' primer and a J-beta primer mix characterized a second PCR of roughly 6 to 11 cycles. TCRdb analysed the 5' RACE reads with MiXCR anew, one entry per CDR3 protein. This sample has approximately 850,000 distinct CDR3 sequences, with about 62% found just once. General study points: The study found TCR beta diversity correlated strongly with naive T cell percentage. Whereas aged donors had fewer naive CD4+ cells, long-lived donors had more of them and higher diversity.

The V call is TRBV15, the J call TRBJ2-5; D is undetermined. Specimen: blood. The clonotype comes from a man aged 25-45 years in good health. CDR3 in DNA: TGTGCCACCAGCAGAGACACACTGAAATACAATGAGCAGTACTTC. Translation gives CATSRDTLKYNEQYF.